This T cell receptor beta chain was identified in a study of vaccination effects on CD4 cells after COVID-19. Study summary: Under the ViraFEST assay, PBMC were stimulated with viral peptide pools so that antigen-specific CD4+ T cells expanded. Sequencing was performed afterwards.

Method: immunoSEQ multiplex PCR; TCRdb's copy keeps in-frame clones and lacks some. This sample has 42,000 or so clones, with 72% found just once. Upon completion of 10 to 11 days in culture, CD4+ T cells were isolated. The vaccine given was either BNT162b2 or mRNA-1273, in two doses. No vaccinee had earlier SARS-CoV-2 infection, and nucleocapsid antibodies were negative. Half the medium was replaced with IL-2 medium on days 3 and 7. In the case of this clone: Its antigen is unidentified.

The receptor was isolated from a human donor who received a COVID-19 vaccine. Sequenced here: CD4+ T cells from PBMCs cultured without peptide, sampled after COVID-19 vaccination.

The CDR3 DNA reads TGTGCCAGCAGCTTGGGGGCAGGGTTATCCACTGAAGCTTTCTTT. Its protein product is CASSLGAGLSTEAFF. V gene TRBV5-8 combines with J gene TRBJ1-1; D might be TRBD1 (5 bases). CDR1 SGHTS and CDR2 YDEGEE come from the germline V gene. CDR3 length equals 15 residues. The germline V and J ends were trimmed by 0 bases and 4 bases, with 13 bases remaining between them.